The rows below give T cell receptor beta chains drawn from one sample of a study of metastatic and nonmetastatic thyroid tumors. TCRdb re-analyzed the PCR reads through MiXCR. Of 15,000 to 20,000 clones detected, under 25% appear once; the ten largest clones hold 8.1%. The sequencing input was adjacent normal tissue. Every receptor here comes from a female donor with papillary thyroid cancer or a benign thyroid nodule (not recorded which). Some clones in this sample may be carry-over from other donors' samples. Both conserved end residues are part of each CDR3. The D gene is left open where the match is weak. Not all rows give a size; the values are once, few, many and, for expanded clones, a class.

D gene: -
J gene: TRBJ2-3
V gene: TRBV5-6
CDR3 length: 12
clone size: many
CDR3 protein: CASSFSSDTQYF
CDR3 DNA: TGTGCCAGCAGCTTTAGTTCAGATACGCAGTATTTT

D gene: TRBD1
J gene: TRBJ1-5
V gene: TRBV6-2/TRBV6-3
CDR3 length: 19
clone size: few
CDR3 protein: CASSYRGRGLKGLRQPQHF
CDR3 DNA: TGTGCCAGCAGTTATCGAGGCAGGGGGCTGAAAGGCCTCAGGCAGCCCCAGCATTTT

D gene: -
J gene: TRBJ2-2
V gene: TRBV6-2/TRBV6-3
CDR3 length: 14
clone size: -
CDR3 protein: CASRKLVYTGELFF
CDR3 DNA: TGTGCCAGCAGGAAGTTGGTTTACACCGGGGAGCTGTTTTTT

D gene: -
J gene: TRBJ1-6
V gene: TRBV12-3/TRBV12-4
CDR3 length: 12
clone size: few
CDR3 protein: CASSPGNSPLHF
CDR3 DNA: TGTGCCAGCAGCCCAGGGAATTCACCCCTCCACTTT

D gene: TRBD2
J gene: TRBJ2-5
V gene: TRBV20-1
CDR3 length: 15
clone size: -
CDR3 protein: CSAHTSSGRVETQYF
CDR3 DNA: TGCAGTGCACACACATCTAGCGGGAGGGTAGAGACCCAGTACTTC

D gene: -
J gene: TRBJ2-2
V gene: TRBV2
CDR3 length: 15
clone size: few
CDR3 protein: CASSRDNTGTGELFF
CDR3 DNA: TGTGCCAGCAGTCGAGATAATACGGGCACCGGGGAGCTGTTTTTT

D gene: -
J gene: TRBJ1-6
V gene: TRBV11-2
CDR3 length: 15
clone size: few
CDR3 protein: CASSSSTGPYSPLHF
CDR3 DNA: TGTGCCAGCAGCTCGAGCACAGGGCCCTATTCACCCCTCCACTTT

D gene: -
J gene: TRBJ2-2
V gene: TRBV19
CDR3 length: 17
clone size: -
CDR3 protein: CASSIPNLGTRTGELFF
CDR3 DNA: TGTGCCAGTAGTATCCCGAATCTGGGAACCCGCACCGGGGAGCTGTTTTTT

D gene: -
J gene: TRBJ1-5
V gene: TRBV20-1
CDR3 length: 13
clone size: -
CDR3 protein: CSAGGGANQPQHF
CDR3 DNA: TGCAGTGCTGGGGGGGGGGCGAATCAGCCCCAGCATTTT

D gene: -
J gene: TRBJ1-1
V gene: TRBV6-1
CDR3 length: 14
clone size: few
CDR3 protein: CASIPTGLNTEAFF
CDR3 DNA: TGTGCCAGCATCCCCACAGGGCTAAACACTGAAGCTTTCTTT

D gene: -
J gene: TRBJ2-1
V gene: TRBV30
CDR3 length: 14
clone size: few
CDR3 protein: CAWSVLASYNEQFF
CDR3 DNA: TGTGCCTGGAGTGTACTCGCGTCCTACAATGAGCAGTTCTTC

D gene: -
J gene: TRBJ1-1
V gene: TRBV25-1
CDR3 length: 14
clone size: -
CDR3 protein: CASSARNRNTEAFF
CDR3 DNA: TGTGCCAGCAGTGCCCGAAACAGGAACACTGAAGCTTTCTTT

D gene: -
J gene: TRBJ2-2
V gene: TRBV6-5
CDR3 length: 15
clone size: few
CDR3 protein: CASSSGLLNTGELFF
CDR3 DNA: TGTGCCAGCAGTTCGGGACTTTTGAACACCGGGGAGCTGTTTTTT

D gene: -
J gene: TRBJ1-1
V gene: TRBV11-2
CDR3 length: 13
clone size: once
CDR3 protein: CASKGQVSTEAFF
CDR3 DNA: TGTGCCAGCAAGGGCCAAGTTAGCACTGAAGCTTTCTTT

D gene: TRBD1
J gene: TRBJ2-1
V gene: TRBV28
CDR3 length: 18
clone size: -
CDR3 protein: CASSTARGREYNIGEQFF
CDR3 DNA: TGTGCCAGCAGTACAGCCAGGGGGCGGGAATACAACATCGGTGAGCAGTTCTTC

D gene: -
J gene: TRBJ2-7
V gene: TRBV15
CDR3 length: 13
clone size: medium-sized
CDR3 protein: CATAGRSAYEQYF
CDR3 DNA: TGTGCCACCGCGGGACGAAGCGCCTACGAGCAGTACTTC

D gene: TRBD2
J gene: TRBJ2-3
V gene: TRBV7-1
CDR3 length: 19
clone size: once
CDR3 protein: CASSSTNPSGPRTTDTQYF
CDR3 DNA: TGTGCCAGCAGCTCCACTAACCCTAGCGGGCCGAGGACCACAGATACGCAGTATTTT

D gene: -
J gene: TRBJ1-5
V gene: TRBV2
CDR3 length: 13
clone size: few
CDR3 protein: CASTVGPDQPQHF
CDR3 DNA: TGTGCCAGCACGGTAGGGCCCGATCAGCCCCAGCATTTT

D gene: -
J gene: TRBJ2-6
V gene: TRBV28
CDR3 length: 14
clone size: medium-sized
CDR3 protein: CASSGRAGANVLTF
CDR3 DNA: TGTGCCAGCAGTGGCCGCGCTGGGGCCAACGTCCTGACTTTC

D gene: -
J gene: TRBJ1-2
V gene: TRBV27
CDR3 length: 14
clone size: medium-sized
CDR3 protein: CASSPAARGYGYTF
CDR3 DNA: TGTGCCAGCAGTCCAGCGGCCAGGGGCTATGGCTACACCTTC

D gene: -
J gene: TRBJ2-1
V gene: TRBV24-1
CDR3 length: 12
clone size: few
CDR3 protein: CATSLGSGEQFF
CDR3 DNA: TGTGCCACCTCACTAGGATCGGGGGAGCAGTTCTTC

D gene: TRBD1
J gene: TRBJ2-1
V gene: TRBV5-1
CDR3 length: 16
clone size: -
CDR3 protein: CASSLGPGGIYNEQFF
CDR3 DNA: TGCGCCAGCAGCTTGGGCCCAGGGGGCATCTACAATGAGCAGTTCTTC

D gene: TRBD2
J gene: TRBJ2-7
V gene: TRBV27
CDR3 length: 16
clone size: large
CDR3 protein: CASSYSGSHSGYEQYF
CDR3 DNA: TGTGCCAGCAGCTATAGCGGGAGCCACTCTGGATACGAGCAGTACTTC

D gene: -
J gene: TRBJ2-3
V gene: TRBV20-1
CDR3 length: 13
clone size: -
CDR3 protein: CSARTLLANTQYF
CDR3 DNA: TGCAGTGCTAGAACCCTCCTAGCAAATACGCAGTATTTT

D gene: -
J gene: TRBJ2-3
V gene: TRBV5-1
CDR3 length: 15
clone size: -
CDR3 protein: CASSFNGISTDTQYF
CDR3 DNA: TGCGCCAGCAGCTTTAACGGCATTAGCACAGATACGCAGTACTTT

D gene: -
J gene: TRBJ2-1
V gene: TRBV5-6
CDR3 length: 13
clone size: many
CDR3 protein: CASSFGRDNEQFF
CDR3 DNA: TGTGCCAGCAGCTTTGGCAGAGACAATGAGCAGTTCTTC

D gene: -
J gene: TRBJ1-2
V gene: TRBV30
CDR3 length: 14
clone size: -
CDR3 protein: CAWSVPGPYYGYTF
CDR3 DNA: TGTGCCTGGAGTGTACCAGGGCCCTACTATGGCTACACCTTC

D gene: -
J gene: TRBJ2-5
V gene: TRBV20-1
CDR3 length: 11
clone size: few
CDR3 protein: CSARHQETQYF
CDR3 DNA: TGCAGTGCTAGACACCAAGAGACCCAGTACTTC